The source of this T cell receptor beta chain is a study of T cell repertoires in cytomegalovirus infection. Germline V lookup: CDR1 SGHVS, CDR2 FNYEAQ. Trimming shortened V by 5 bases and J by 8 bases, and 15 bases separated the two germline ends. This CDR3 is built from 13 residues. TCRdb re-called the reads through MiXCR, storing one row per CDR3 protein. The sample includes 140,000 to 150,000 distinct CDR3 sequences, more than 25% seen only once; the top ten take around 50%. Note on this clonotype: What it binds is not known.

This clonotype was obtained from a human donor in good health (CMV status not recorded). Some clones in this sample may be carry-over from other donors' samples. V gene TRBV7-6 combines with J gene TRBJ1-2, with D maybe TRBD1 (6 bases). Source: CD8+ T cells from cultured PBMCs, taken from culture after CMV antigen stimulation. CDR3 residues: CASSPGVGGGYTF. CDR3 DNA sequence: TGTGCCAGCAGCCCAGGGGTGGGAGGCGGCTACACCTTC.